This record concerns one T cell receptor (beta chain) sequence. The CDR3 runs to 16 residues. In germline, CDR1 is MRHNA, CDR2 SNTAGT. V trimming: 4 bases; J trimming: 0 bases; junction bases outside the gene matches: 3. This record comes from a study of blood T cell repertoires in COVID-19. Profiled with immunoSEQ multiplex PCR; TCRdb holds only in-frame clones, not every one. Among a few hundred thousand clones listed, nearly 90% were seen once. The clonotype originates from a young woman who had recovered from COVID-19. J is TRBJ2-3 and V is TRBV6-4, with TRBD2 matching over 11 bases. The sequenced sample was peripheral blood. This CDR3 reads CASSALAGASTDTQYF. The DNA of the CDR3 is TGTGCCAGCAGTGCACTAGCGGGGGCTAGCACAGATACGCAGTATTTT.